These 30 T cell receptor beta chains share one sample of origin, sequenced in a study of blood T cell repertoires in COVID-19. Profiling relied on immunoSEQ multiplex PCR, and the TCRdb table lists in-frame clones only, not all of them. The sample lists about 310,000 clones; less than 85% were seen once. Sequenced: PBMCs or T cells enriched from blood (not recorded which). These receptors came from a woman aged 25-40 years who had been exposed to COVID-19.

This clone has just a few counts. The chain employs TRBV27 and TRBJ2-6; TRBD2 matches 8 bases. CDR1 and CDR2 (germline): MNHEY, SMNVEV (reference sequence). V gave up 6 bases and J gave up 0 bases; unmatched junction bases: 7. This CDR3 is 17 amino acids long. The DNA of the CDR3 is TGTGCCAGCAGGGAGCGGGGGCGCGTCTCTGGGGCCAACGTCCTGACTTTC. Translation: CASRERGRVSGANVLTF.

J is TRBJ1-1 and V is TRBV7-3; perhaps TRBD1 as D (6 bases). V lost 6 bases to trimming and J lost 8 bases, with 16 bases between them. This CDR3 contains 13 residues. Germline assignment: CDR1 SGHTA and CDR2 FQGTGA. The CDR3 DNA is TGTGCCAGCAGACAAGGCAGGGGCTCCGAAGCTTTCTTT. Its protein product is CASRQGRGSEAFF.

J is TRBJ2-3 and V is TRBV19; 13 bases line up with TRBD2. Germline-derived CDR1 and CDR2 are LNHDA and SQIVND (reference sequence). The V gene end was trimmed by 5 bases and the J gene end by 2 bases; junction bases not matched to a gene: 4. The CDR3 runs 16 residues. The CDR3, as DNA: TGTGCCAGTAGTCCGGGACTAGCGGGGCTCACAGATACGCAGTATTTT. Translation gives CASSPGLAGLTDTQYF.

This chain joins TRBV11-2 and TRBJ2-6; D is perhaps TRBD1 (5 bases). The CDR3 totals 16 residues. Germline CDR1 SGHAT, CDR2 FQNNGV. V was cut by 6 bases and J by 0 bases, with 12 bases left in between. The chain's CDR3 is CASSTGSSSGANVLTF. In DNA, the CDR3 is TGTGCCAGCAGTACAGGTTCAAGCTCTGGGGCCAACGTCCTGACTTTC.

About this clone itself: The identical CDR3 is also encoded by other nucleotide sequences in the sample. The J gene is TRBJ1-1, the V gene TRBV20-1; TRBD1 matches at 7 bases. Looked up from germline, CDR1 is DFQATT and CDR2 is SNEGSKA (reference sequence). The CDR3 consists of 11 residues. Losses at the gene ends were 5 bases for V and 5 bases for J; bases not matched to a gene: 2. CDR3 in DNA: TGCAGTGCTCAGACAGGGACTGAAGCTTTCTTT. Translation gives CSAQTGTEAFF.

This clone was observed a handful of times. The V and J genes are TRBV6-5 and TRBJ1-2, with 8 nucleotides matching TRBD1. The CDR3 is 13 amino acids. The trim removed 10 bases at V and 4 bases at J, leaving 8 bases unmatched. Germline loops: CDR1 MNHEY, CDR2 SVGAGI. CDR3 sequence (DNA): TGTGCCACCTCGACAGGGGAGGGCTATGGCTACACCTTC. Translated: CATSTGEGYGYTF.

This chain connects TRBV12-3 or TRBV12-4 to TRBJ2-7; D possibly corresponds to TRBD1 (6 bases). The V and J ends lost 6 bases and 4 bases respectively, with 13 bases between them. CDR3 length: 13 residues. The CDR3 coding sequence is TGTGCCAGCAGACTCGGACAGAAATACGAGCAGTACTTC. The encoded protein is CASRLGQKYEQYF.

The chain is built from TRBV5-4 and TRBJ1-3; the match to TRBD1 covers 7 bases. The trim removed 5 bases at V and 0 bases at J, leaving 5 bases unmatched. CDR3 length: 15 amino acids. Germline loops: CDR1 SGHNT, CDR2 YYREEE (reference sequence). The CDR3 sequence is CASSSQGYSGNTIYF. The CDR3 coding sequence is TGTGCCAGCAGTTCACAGGGGTACTCTGGAAACACCATATATTTT. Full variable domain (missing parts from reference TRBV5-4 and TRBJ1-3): ETGVTQSPTHLIKTRGQQVTLRCSSQSGHNTVSWYQQALGQGPQFIFQYYREEENGRGNFPPRFSGLQFPNYSSELNVNALELDDSALYLCASSSQGYSGNTIYFGEGSWLTVV.

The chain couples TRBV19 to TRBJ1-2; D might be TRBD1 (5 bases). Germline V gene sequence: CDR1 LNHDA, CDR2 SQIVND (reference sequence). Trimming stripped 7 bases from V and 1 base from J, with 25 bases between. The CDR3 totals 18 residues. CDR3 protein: CASTPTWQGLLHNYGYTF. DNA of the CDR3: TGTGCCAGTACCCCGACCTGGCAGGGCCTACTCCATAACTATGGCTACACCTTC.

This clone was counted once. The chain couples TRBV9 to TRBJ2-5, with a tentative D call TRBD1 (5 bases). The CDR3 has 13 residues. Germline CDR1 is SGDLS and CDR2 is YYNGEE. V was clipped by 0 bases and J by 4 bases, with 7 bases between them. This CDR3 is CASSVGGSETQYF. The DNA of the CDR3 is TGTGCCAGCAGCGTAGGGGGCTCAGAGACCCAGTACTTC.

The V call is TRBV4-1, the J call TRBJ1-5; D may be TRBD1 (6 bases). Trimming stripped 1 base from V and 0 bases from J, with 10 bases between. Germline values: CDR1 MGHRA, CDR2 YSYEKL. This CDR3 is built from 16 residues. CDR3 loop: CASSQVNRDSNQPQHF. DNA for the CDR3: TGCGCCAGCAGCCAAGTGAACAGGGATAGCAATCAGCCCCAGCATTTT.

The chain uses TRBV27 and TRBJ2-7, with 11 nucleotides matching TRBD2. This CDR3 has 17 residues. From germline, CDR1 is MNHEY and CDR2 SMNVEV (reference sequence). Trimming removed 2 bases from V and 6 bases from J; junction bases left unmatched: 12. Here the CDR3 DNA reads TGTGCCAGCAGTTTACGGACTAGCGGGTCTGGGACCTCCGAGCAGTACTTC. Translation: CASSLRTSGSGTSEQYF.

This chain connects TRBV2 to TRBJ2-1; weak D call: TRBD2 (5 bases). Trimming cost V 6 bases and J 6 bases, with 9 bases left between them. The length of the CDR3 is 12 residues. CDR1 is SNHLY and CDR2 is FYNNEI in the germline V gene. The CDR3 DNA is TGTGCCAGCAGGACTACCCGCAATGAGCAGTTCTTC. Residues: CASRTTRNEQFF.

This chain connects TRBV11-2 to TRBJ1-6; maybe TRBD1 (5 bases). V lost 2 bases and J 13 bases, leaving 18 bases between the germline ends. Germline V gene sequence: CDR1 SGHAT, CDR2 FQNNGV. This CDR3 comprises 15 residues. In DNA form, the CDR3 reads TGTGCCAGCAGCTTATGGGGCAGGGAAACGTCTCCCCTCCACTTT. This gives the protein CASSLWGRETSPLHF.

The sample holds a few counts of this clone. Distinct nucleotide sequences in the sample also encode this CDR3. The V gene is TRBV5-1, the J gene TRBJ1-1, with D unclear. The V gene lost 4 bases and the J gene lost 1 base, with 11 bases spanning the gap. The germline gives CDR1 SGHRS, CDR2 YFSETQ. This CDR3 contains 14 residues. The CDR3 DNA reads TGCGCCAGCAGCCCGGGGAGGGAGAACACTGAAGCTTTCTTT. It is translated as CASSPGRENTEAFF. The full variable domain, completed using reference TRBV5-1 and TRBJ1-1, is KAGVTQTPRYLIKTRGQQVTLSCSPISGHRSVSWYQQTPGQGLQFLFEYFSETQRNKGNFPGRFSGRQFSNSRSEMNVSTLELGDSALYLCASSPGRENTEAFFGQGTRLTVV.

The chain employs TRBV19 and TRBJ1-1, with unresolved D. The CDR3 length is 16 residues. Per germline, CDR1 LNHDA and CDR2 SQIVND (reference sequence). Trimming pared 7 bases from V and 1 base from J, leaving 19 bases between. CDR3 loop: CASILVNAGSNTEAFF. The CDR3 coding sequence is TGTGCCAGTATCCTCGTAAACGCGGGGTCGAACACTGAAGCTTTCTTT.

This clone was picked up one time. The CDR3 nucleotides are TGCGCCAGCAGCTTGGGAGAGAATCAGCCCCAGCATTTT. It specifies CASSLGENQPQHF. The rearrangement uses TRBV5-1 and TRBJ1-5; D gene unclear. The germline CDR1 and CDR2 sequences are SGHRS and YFSETQ. Deletions cut 0 bases from V and 4 bases from J, with 5 bases between. The CDR3 has 13 amino acids.

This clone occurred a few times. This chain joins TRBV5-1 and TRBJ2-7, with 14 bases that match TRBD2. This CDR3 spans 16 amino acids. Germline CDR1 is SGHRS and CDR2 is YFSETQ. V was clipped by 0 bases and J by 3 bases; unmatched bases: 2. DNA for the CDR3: TGCGCCAGCAGCTTGGGACTAGCGGGAGGGATCTACGAGCAGTACTTC. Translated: CASSLGLAGGIYEQYF. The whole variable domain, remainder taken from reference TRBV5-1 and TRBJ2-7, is KAGVTQTPRYLIKTRGQQVTLSCSPISGHRSVSWYQQTPGQGLQFLFEYFSETQRNKGNFPGRFSGRQFSNSRSEMNVSTLELGDSALYLCASSLGLAGGIYEQYFGPGTRLTVT.

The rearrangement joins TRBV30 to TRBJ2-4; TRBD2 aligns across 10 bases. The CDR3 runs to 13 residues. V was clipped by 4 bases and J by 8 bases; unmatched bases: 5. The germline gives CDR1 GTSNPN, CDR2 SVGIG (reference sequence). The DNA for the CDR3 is TGTGCCTGGACTAGCGGGGGCGGGGACATTCAGTACTTC. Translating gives CAWTSGGGDIQYF.

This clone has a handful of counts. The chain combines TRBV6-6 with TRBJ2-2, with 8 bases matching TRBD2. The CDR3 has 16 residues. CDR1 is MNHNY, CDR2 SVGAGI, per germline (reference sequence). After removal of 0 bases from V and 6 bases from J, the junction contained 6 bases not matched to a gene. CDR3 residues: CASSYSVGRVAGELFF. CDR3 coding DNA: TGTGCCAGCAGTTACTCGGTCGGGAGGGTCGCCGGGGAGCTGTTTTTT.

The chain's CDR3 is CSVEDSNRGHDTDTQYF. In nucleotides, the CDR3 is TGCAGCGTTGAAGATAGTAACAGGGGGCATGACACAGATACGCAGTATTTT. The chain couples TRBV29-1 to TRBJ2-3, with 9 bases aligning to TRBD1. The V gene end was trimmed by 0 bases and the J gene end by 2 bases; junction bases not matched to a gene: 9. Germline assignment: CDR1 SQVTM and CDR2 ANQGSEA. The CDR3 has 17 residues.

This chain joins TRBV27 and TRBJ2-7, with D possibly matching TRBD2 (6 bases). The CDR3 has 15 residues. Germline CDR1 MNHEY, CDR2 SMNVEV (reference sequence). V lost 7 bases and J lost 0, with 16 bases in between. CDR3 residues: CASKVGGSPSYEQYF. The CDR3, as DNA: TGTGCCAGCAAAGTCGGAGGGTCCCCCTCCTACGAGCAGTACTTC.

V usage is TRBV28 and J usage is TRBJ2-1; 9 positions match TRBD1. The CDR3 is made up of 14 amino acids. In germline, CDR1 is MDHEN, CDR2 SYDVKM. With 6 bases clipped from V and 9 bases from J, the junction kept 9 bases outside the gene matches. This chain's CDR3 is CASRLRTGDPEQFF. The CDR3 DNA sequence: TGTGCCAGCAGACTTCGGACAGGGGACCCTGAGCAGTTCTTC.

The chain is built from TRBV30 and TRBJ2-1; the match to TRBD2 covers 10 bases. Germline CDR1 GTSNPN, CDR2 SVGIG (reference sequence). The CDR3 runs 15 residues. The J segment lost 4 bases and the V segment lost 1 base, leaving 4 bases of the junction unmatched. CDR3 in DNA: TGTGCCTGGAGTGAGGGGACTAGCGCTTACAATGAGCAGTTCTTC. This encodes CAWSEGTSAYNEQFF.

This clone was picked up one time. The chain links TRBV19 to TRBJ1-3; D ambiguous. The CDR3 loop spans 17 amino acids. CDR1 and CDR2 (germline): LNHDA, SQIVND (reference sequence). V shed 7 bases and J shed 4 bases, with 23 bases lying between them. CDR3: CASTPLGLVVAGNTIYF. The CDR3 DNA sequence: TGTGCCAGTACCCCGCTTGGTTTGGTAGTCGCGGGAAACACCATATATTTT.

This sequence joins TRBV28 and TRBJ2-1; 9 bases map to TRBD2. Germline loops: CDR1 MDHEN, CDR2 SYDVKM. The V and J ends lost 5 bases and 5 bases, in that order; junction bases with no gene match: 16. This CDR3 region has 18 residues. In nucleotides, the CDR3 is TGTGCCAGCAGTCGAACAAGACTTGGACTAGCGAGCGACAATGAGCAGTTCTTC. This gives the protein CASSRTRLGLASDNEQFF. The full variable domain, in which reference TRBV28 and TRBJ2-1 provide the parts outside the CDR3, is DVKVTQSSRYLVKRTGEKVFLECVQDMDHENMFWYRQDPGLGLRLIYFSYDVKMKEKGDIPEGYSVSREKKERFSLILESASTNQTSMYLCASSRTRLGLASDNEQFFGPGTRLTVL.

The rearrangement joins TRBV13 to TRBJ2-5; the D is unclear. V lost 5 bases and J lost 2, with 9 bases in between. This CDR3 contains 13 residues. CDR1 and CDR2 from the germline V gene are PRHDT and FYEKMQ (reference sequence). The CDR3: CASSLSQQETQYF. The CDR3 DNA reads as TGTGCCAGCAGCCTCAGTCAGCAAGAGACCCAGTACTTC.

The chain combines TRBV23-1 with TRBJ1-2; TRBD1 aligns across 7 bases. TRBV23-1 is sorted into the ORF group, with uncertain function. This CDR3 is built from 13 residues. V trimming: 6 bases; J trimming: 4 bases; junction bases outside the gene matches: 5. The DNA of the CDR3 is TGCGCCAGCAGCGACAGGGACCCCTATGGCTACACCTTC. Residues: CASSDRDPYGYTF.

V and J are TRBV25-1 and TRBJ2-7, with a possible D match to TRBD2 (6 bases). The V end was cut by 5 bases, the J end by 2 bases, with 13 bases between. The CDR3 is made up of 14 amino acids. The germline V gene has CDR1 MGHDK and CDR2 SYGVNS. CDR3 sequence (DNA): TGTGCCAGCAGTCCGACCTGGGGGGCCTACGAGCAGTACTTC. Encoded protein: CASSPTWGAYEQYF.

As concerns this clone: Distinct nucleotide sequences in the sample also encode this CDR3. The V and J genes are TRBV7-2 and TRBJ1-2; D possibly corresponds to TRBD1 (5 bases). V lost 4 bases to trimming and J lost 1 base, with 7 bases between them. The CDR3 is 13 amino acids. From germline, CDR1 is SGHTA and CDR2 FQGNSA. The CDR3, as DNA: TGTGCCAGCAGCTATGACAGTAACTATGGCTACACCTTC. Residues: CASSYDSNYGYTF.